Following are 8 T cell receptor beta chains from one sample sequenced in a study of human T cells and chemical hapten exposure. Time point of the sample: patch test 1, 2 weeks after DPC sensitization. Treatment indicated: therapeutic diphenylcyclopropenone sensitization with weekly scalp DPC. TCRdb analysed the RACE reads with MiXCR anew, one entry per CDR3 protein. This sample carries 300,000 to 450,000 distinct CDR3 sequences, 4.8% of them seen once, and the ten largest clones take 2% to 2.5%. Here the sequenced sample was whole blood, taken in connection with sensitization to the hapten diphenylcyclopropenone (DPC). All receptors come from a woman aged 45-65 years with alopecia areata. Some clones in this sample may be carry-over from other donors' samples.

This clonotype occurred many times. This chain connects TRBV29-1 to TRBJ2-2; TRBD2 matches 9 bases. Germline values: CDR1 SQVTM, CDR2 ANQGSEA. There are 14 residues in the CDR3. V was pared by 8 bases and J by 5 bases, with 9 bases of the junction left unmatched. The CDR3 is CSTPGLARTGELFF. The CDR3 region has the DNA TGCAGCACCCCCGGACTAGCGAGGACCGGGGAGCTGTTTTTT.

This clonotype occurred many times. The chain carries TRBV29-1 and TRBJ2-1, with 9 bases matching TRBD2. Germline-derived CDR1 and CDR2 are SQVTM and ANQGSEA. Losses at the gene ends were 4 bases for V and 6 bases for J; bases not matched to a gene: 4. CDR3 length: 13 residues. CDR3: CSVGGTSPNEQFF. The DNA of the CDR3 is TGCAGCGTTGGTGGGACTAGCCCCAATGAGCAGTTCTTC.

The sample holds a few counts of this clonotype. The rearrangement joins TRBV24-1 to TRBJ1-5, with unresolved D. The CDR3 loop spans 15 amino acids. The V gene's germline CDR1 is KGHDR and CDR2 SFDVKD. V was shortened by 0 bases and J by 7 bases, with 12 bases between the two germline ends. CDR3 protein: CATSDLRAGGQPQHF. CDR3 bases: TGTGCCACCAGTGATTTGCGGGCAGGCGGGCAGCCCCAGCATTTT.

The table lists this clonotype with a few counts. This chain links TRBV5-1 with TRBJ2-1; the match to TRBD1 covers 9 bases. Germline CDR1 is SGHRS and CDR2 is YFSETQ. The CDR3 runs 11 residues. V lost 2 bases and J lost 16; bases outside the gene matches: 4. The CDR3 region is CASSLGTGFFF. DNA of the CDR3: TGCGCCAGCAGCTTAGGGACAGGGTTTTTCTTC.

This clonotype was observed many times. The chain has TRBV12-3 or TRBV12-4 and TRBJ1-1; D is possibly TRBD1 (5 bases). V was cut by 1 base and J by 5 bases, with 17 bases left in between. CDR3 length: 16 residues. CDR3 DNA sequence: TGTGCCAGCAGTTTAGGTTTGGGCAGGGTCCGAACTGAAGCTTTCTTT. Encoded protein: CASSLGLGRVRTEAFF.

The table lists this clonotype with many counts. V is TRBV9 and J is TRBJ2-3; the D is unclear. The V gene's germline CDR1 is SGDLS and CDR2 YYNGEE. V shed 3 bases and J shed 2 bases, with 13 bases lying between them. The CDR3 runs to 15 residues. The CDR3 is CASSAYPSNTDTQYF. The CDR3 DNA follows: TGTGCCAGCAGCGCCTACCCCTCCAACACAGATACGCAGTATTTT.

This clonotype was detected ten times or more. The chain joins TRBV10-3 to TRBJ2-1, with D unresolved. The CDR3 extends over 12 amino acids. The germline V and J ends were trimmed by 4 bases and 5 bases, with 6 bases remaining between them. Germline CDR1 is ENHRY and CDR2 is SYGVKD. CDR3 bases: TGTGCCATCAGTGCGACGGACAATGAGCAGTTCTTC. Amino acids: CAISATDNEQFF.

This clonotype was counted ten times or more. The V call is TRBV27, the J call TRBJ2-5, with D unclear. Trimming removed 7 bases at V and 3 bases at J, with 15 bases between. Germline V gene sequence: CDR1 MNHEY, CDR2 SMNVEV (reference sequence). CDR3 size: 14 residues. The CDR3 DNA reads as TGTGCCAGCAAAAGTAGTCTAGGGAAAGAGACCCAGTACTTC. Translating it yields CASKSSLGKETQYF.